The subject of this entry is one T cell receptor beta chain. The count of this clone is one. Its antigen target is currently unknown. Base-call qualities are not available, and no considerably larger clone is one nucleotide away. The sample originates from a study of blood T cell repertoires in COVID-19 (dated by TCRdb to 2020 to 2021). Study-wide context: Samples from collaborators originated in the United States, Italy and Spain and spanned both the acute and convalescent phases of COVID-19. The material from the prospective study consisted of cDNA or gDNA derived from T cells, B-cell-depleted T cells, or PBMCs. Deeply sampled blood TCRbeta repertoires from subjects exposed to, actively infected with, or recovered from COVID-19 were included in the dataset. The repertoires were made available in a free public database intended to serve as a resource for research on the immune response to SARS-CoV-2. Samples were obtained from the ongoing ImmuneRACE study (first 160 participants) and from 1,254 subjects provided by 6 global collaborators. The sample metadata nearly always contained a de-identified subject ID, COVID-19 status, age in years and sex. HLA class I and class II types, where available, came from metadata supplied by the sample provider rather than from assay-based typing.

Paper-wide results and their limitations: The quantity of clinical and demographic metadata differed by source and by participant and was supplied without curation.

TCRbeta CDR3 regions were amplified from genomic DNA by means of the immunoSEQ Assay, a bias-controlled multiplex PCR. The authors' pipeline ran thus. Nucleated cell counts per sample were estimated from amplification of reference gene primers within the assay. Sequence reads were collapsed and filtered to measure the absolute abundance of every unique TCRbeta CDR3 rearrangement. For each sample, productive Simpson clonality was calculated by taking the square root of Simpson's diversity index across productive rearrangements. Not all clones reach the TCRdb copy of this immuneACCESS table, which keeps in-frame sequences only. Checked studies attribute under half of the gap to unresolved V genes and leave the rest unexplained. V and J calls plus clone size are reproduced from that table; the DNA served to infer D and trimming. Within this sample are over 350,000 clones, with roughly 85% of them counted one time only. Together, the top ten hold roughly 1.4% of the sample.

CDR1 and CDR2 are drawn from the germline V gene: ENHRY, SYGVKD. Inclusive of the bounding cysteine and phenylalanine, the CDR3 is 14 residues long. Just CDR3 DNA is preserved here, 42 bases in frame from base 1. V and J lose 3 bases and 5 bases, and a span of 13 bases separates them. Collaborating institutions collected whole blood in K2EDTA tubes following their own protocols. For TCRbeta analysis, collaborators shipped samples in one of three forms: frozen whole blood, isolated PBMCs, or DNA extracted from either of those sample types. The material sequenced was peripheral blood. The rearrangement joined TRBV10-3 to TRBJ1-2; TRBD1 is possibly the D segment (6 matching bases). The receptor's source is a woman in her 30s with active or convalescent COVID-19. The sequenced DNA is TGTGCCATCAGTGATTTGGACAGTGAGTATGGCTACACCTTC. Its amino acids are CAISDLDSEYGYTF.